A single sample is the source of the 13 T cell receptor beta chains below, sequenced in a study of cytomegalovirus exposure and HLA in healthy donors. Use of 60 Vbeta and 13 Jbeta primers characterized the PCR. Generated by immunoSEQ multiplex PCR, the TCRdb table keeps only in-frame clones and is missing some. The table has around 80,000 clones, approximately 79% seen once. Sample: PBMCs. Receptors were obtained from a female donor in good health and CMV-seronegative.

The CDR3, as DNA: TGCGCCAGCAGCTTGGGGCGACTAGCGGGAGGATACAATGAGCAGTTCTTC. Protein product: CASSLGRLAGGYNEQFF. This chain uses TRBV5-1 with TRBJ2-1, with 13 bases identical to TRBD2. The CDR3 length is 17 residues. J gave up 4 bases and V 0 bases, and 4 bases lay outside the gene matches. Germline lookup yields CDR1 SGHRS and CDR2 YFSETQ.

The chain is built from TRBV29-1 and TRBJ2-2; the D is unclear. CDR3 length equals 13 residues. CDR1 SQVTM and CDR2 ANQGSEA come from the germline V gene. Between the trimmed V and J ends, which lost 5 bases and 1 base, there was a span of 8 bases. The CDR3 spells CSVFTGNTGELFF. The CDR3 bases are TGCAGCGTTTTTACGGGGAACACCGGGGAGCTGTTTTTT.

The J gene is TRBJ1-4, the V gene TRBV5-1, with D possibly matching TRBD1 (5 bases). The germline V gene has CDR1 SGHRS and CDR2 YFSETQ. Deletions cut 1 base from V and 8 bases from J, with 18 bases between. This CDR3 comprises 16 residues. In DNA, the CDR3 is TGCGCCAGCAGCTTGTTGGGGCGGGGCGAGCGAGAAAAACTGTTTTTT. This encodes CASSLLGRGEREKLFF.

CDR3 protein: CASSIGGTGNQPQHF. The CDR3 bases are TGTGCCAGTAGTATAGGCGGGACAGGGAATCAGCCCCAGCATTTT. The V gene is TRBV19, the J gene TRBJ1-5, with TRBD1 identical over 9 bases. The CDR3 runs 15 residues. Germline V gene sequence: CDR1 LNHDA, CDR2 SQIVND (reference sequence). The V and J ends lost 1 base and 4 bases, in that order; junction bases with no gene match: 2.

V gene TRBV7-9 combines with J gene TRBJ2-7; 14 bases line up with TRBD2. CDR1 is SEHNR, CDR2 FQNEAQ, per germline (reference sequence). The J segment lost 3 bases and the V segment lost 4 bases, leaving 11 bases of the junction unmatched. This CDR3 has 18 amino acids. This chain's CDR3 is CASSSGLAGAGIYYEQYF. CDR3 in DNA: TGTGCCAGCAGCTCGGGACTAGCGGGAGCGGGAATTTACTACGAGCAGTACTTC.

The chain joins TRBV27 to TRBJ1-2, with D possibly TRBD1 on 6 matching bases. This CDR3 comprises 14 residues. Germline loops: CDR1 MNHEY, CDR2 SMNVEV (reference sequence). Trimming removed 8 bases at V and 8 bases at J, with 21 bases between. CDR3 loop: CASGLWGGLEGYTF. The CDR3 DNA is TGTGCCAGCGGACTGTGGGGGGGGCTGGAGGGCTACACCTTC.

The V and J genes are TRBV19 and TRBJ1-3; a possible D gene is TRBD1 (6 bases). CDR3 length: 16 residues. Germline-derived CDR1 and CDR2 are LNHDA and SQIVND (reference sequence). V lost 2 bases, J lost 1 base, and 12 bases lay in between. CDR3 loop: CASSITITGSGNTIYF. The CDR3 DNA reads as TGTGCCAGTAGTATAACGATTACAGGGTCTGGAAACACCATATATTTT. The full variable domain, its missing parts supplied by reference TRBV19 and TRBJ1-3, is DGGITQSPKYLFRKEGQNVTLSCEQNLNHDAMYWYRQDPGQGLRLIYYSQIVNDFQKGDIAEGYSVSREKKESFPLTVTSAQKNPTAFYLCASSITITGSGNTIYFGEGSWLTVV.

The gene calls are TRBV2 and TRBJ1-2; D might be TRBD1 (6 bases). The CDR3 is 14 amino acids. The germline V gene has CDR1 SNHLY and CDR2 FYNNEI. Trimming shortened V by 3 bases and J by 6 bases, and 14 bases separated the two germline ends. CDR3 in amino acids: CASSDVGGEDGYTF. The CDR3 nucleotides are TGTGCCAGCAGTGATGTTGGGGGCGAGGATGGCTACACCTTC. Variable domain in full (rest from reference TRBV2 and TRBJ1-2): EPEVTQTPSHQVTQMGQEVILRCVPISNHLYFYWYRQILGQKVEFLVSFYNNEISEKSEIFDDQFSVERPDGSNFTLKIRSTKLEDSAMYFCASSDVGGEDGYTFGSGTRLTVV.

V gene TRBV5-1 combines with J gene TRBJ2-1; 11 nucleotides match TRBD2. This CDR3 contains 14 residues. The germline CDR1 and CDR2 sequences are SGHRS and YFSETQ. With V trimmed by 2 bases and J by 8 bases, 3 bases remained unmatched. CDR3 DNA: TGCGCCAGCAGCTTACTAGCGGGGGTGTATGAGCAGTTCTTC. Its protein is CASSLLAGVYEQFF.

This rearrangement joins TRBV9 to TRBJ2-2, with TRBD2 identical over 7 bases. The germline gives CDR1 SGDLS, CDR2 YYNGEE. This CDR3 spans 18 amino acids. With V trimmed by 0 bases and J by 2 bases, 10 bases remained unmatched. The CDR3 loop reads CASSVARPGLINTGELFF. The CDR3 coding sequence is TGTGCCAGCAGCGTAGCCCGACCGGGACTAATTAACACCGGGGAGCTGTTTTTT.

The rearrangement uses TRBV6-1 and TRBJ1-2; D is uncertain. This CDR3 comprises 13 residues. Germline CDR1 and CDR2: MNHNS and SASEGT. Trimming removed 2 bases at V and 2 bases at J, with 6 bases between. The DNA for the CDR3 is TGTGCCAGCAGTGAATCACAGAACTATGGCTACACCTTC. As protein: CASSESQNYGYTF.

The genes are TRBV7-9 and TRBJ2-7; 7 bases match TRBD1. Germline CDR1 is SEHNR and CDR2 is FQNEAQ (reference sequence). V trimming: 3 bases; J trimming: 5 bases; junction bases outside the gene matches: 7. The CDR3 length is 14 residues. This CDR3 reads CASSFVGDRDEQYF. CDR3 nucleotide sequence: TGTGCCAGCAGCTTTGTAGGCGACAGGGACGAGCAGTACTTC.

The V and J genes are TRBV7-9 and TRBJ2-5; 12 bases agree with TRBD2. With 4 bases clipped from V and 1 base from J, the junction kept 4 bases outside the gene matches. In germline, CDR1 is SEHNR, CDR2 FQNEAQ (reference sequence). This CDR3 spans 16 amino acids. As DNA, the CDR3 is TGTGCCAGCAGCTCAGGACTAGCGGGATTCCAAGAGACCCAGTACTTC. It yields the protein CASSSGLAGFQETQYF.